These T cell receptor beta chains were read from a single sample in a study of blood T cell repertoires in COVID-19. Assay used: immunoSEQ multiplex PCR; TCRdb lists only in-frame clones, some missing. In the table there are over 250,000 clones, around 92% of which are singletons. Input material: peripheral blood. These receptors all come from a person aged 18 to 35 with COVID-19, enrolled during active disease. The CDR3 runs from the conserved cysteine through the conserved F or W. A D gene is named only where the DNA matches it firmly. Clone size is stated in some rows and not others, as once, few, many or a class when expanded.

size: NA
V: TRBV10-2
D: TRBD1
J: TRBJ1-2
CDR3: CASSEPGTGPGGYTF
DNA: TGCGCCAGCAGTGAACCCGGGACAGGTCCTGGGGGCTACACCTTC

size: NA
V: TRBV10-3
D: NA
J: TRBJ2-7
CDR3: CAISEGPGLGGEQYF
DNA: TGTGCCATCAGTGAGGGGCCGGGCCTCGGAGGTGAGCAGTACTTC

size: NA
V: TRBV28
D: NA
J: TRBJ2-7
CDR3: CASLSGLGPEQYF
DNA: TGTGCCAGCTTATCAGGTTTGGGTCCCGAGCAGTACTTC

size: NA
V: TRBV10-3
D: TRBD1
J: TRBJ1-1
CDR3: CAISPGQILNTEAFF
DNA: TGTGCCATCAGCCCGGGACAGATTTTGAACACTGAAGCTTTCTTT

size: once
V: TRBV6-1
D: NA
J: TRBJ2-3
CDR3: CASSVWGSGSSTDTQYF
DNA: TGTGCCAGCAGTGTTTGGGGCAGTGGGTCTAGCACAGATACGCAGTATTTT

size: few
V: TRBV9
D: NA
J: TRBJ2-1
CDR3: CASSVDPSSYNEQFF
DNA: TGTGCCAGCAGCGTAGATCCCAGCTCCTACAATGAGCAGTTCTTC

size: NA
V: TRBV7-9
D: TRBD1
J: TRBJ2-7
CDR3: CASSLGGQSYEQYF
DNA: TGTGCCAGCAGCTTAGGGGGACAGTCCTACGAGCAGTACTTC

size: NA
V: TRBV6-6
D: TRBD1
J: TRBJ2-7
CDR3: CASSYGDSATYEQYF
DNA: TGTGCCAGCAGTTACGGGGACAGTGCCACCTACGAGCAGTACTTC

size: NA
V: TRBV3-1/TRBV3-2
D: TRBD1
J: TRBJ2-5
CDR3: CASTLTGTETQYF
DNA: TGTGCCAGCACCCTGACAGGGACGGAGACCCAGTACTTC

size: NA
V: TRBV7-9
D: TRBD2
J: TRBJ2-4
CDR3: CASSPGISLAGGDIQYF
DNA: TGTGCCAGCAGCCCAGGAATTAGCCTAGCGGGGGGCGACATTCAGTACTTC

size: NA
V: TRBV2
D: NA
J: TRBJ2-5
CDR3: CASTEQGGGTQYF
DNA: TGTGCCAGCACAGAGCAAGGAGGAGGGACCCAGTACTTC

size: once
V: TRBV19
D: TRBD1
J: TRBJ1-3
CDR3: CASSMDRARNTIYF
DNA: TGTGCCAGTAGTATGGACAGGGCGAGGAACACCATATATTTT

size: NA
V: TRBV7-3
D: TRBD2
J: TRBJ2-1
CDR3: CASSLTGGLASEQFF
DNA: TGTGCCAGCAGCTTAACGGGTGGACTAGCTTCTGAGCAGTTCTTC

size: NA
V: TRBV4-3
D: TRBD2
J: TRBJ2-5
CDR3: CASSQDRGLAGQETQYF
DNA: TGCGCCAGCAGCCAAGATCGGGGACTAGCGGGGCAGGAGACCCAGTACTTC

size: NA
V: TRBV14
D: NA
J: TRBJ2-2
CDR3: CASSPSRGLMNTGELFF
DNA: TGTGCCAGCAGCCCATCCCGGGGACTCATGAACACCGGGGAGCTGTTTTTT